The clone carrying this TCR beta chain showed up just once. The antigen is not known. The data are from a study of cytomegalovirus exposure and HLA in healthy donors. Study-wide points: Data from an earlier analysis indicated that most TCR beta V segments were productive either about 90% or about 30% of the time. Later work associated fewer than 20,000 TCR beta sequences with HLA alleles at 0.05 false discovery rate. In a later analysis, a genetic analysis reported fewer productive-TCR N-insertions in an Asian-associated ancestry cluster than the cohort average. Sequencing probably produced one cluster of sequence variants that were highly shared.

Looked up from germline, CDR1 is SGHNT and CDR2 is YYREEE (reference sequence). CDR3 length: 13 amino acids. Trimming pared 4 bases from V and 4 bases from J, leaving 11 bases between. The study ran its PCR with 60 Vbeta and 13 Jbeta primers. Measured with immunoSEQ multiplex PCR; TCRdb has only the in-frame clones, and not every one. The sample holds about 140,000 clones; about 76% are singletons and the top ten take roughly 3.8%. The V gene is TRBV5-4, the J gene TRBJ1-2; D perhaps matches TRBD1 (5 bases). Material for sequencing was PBMCs. This TCR was recovered from a male donor in good health and CMV-seronegative. CDR3 residues: CASSPRDGYGYTF. In DNA form, the CDR3 reads TGTGCCAGCAGCCCCAGGGATGGCTATGGCTACACCTTC.